Presented here are 5 T cell receptor beta chains from one specimen sequenced in a study of brain T cells in children with intractable seizures. The time point was: blood from clinic visit 5 months post-surgery; TSC patient then seizure free. The protocol was immunoSEQ multiplex PCR, while the TCRdb copy is restricted to in-frame clones and leaves out a portion. The profile covers 300,000 to 400,000 clones, with roughly 93% appearing a single time and 5.7% taken by the ten largest. The sequencing used peripheral blood, collected less than 6 months after surgery. Source of these receptors: a boy in the first two years of life with tuberous sclerosis and intractable seizures.

CDR3 region: CAWDPRTLNTEAFF. The CDR3 nucleotides are TGTGCCTGGGACCCGAGGACCCTGAACACTGAAGCTTTCTTT. The chain recombines TRBV30 with TRBJ1-1; D is unclear. This CDR3 has 14 residues. Germline values: CDR1 GTSNPN, CDR2 SVGIG (reference sequence). Trimming left V 5 bases short and J 0 bases short, with 13 bases between.

CDR3 nucleotide sequence: TGTGCCAGCTCTTCCAATCAGCCCCAGCATTTT. Its translation: CASSSNQPQHF. This chain joins TRBV18 and TRBJ1-5; D ambiguous. Germline CDR1 is KGHSH and CDR2 is LQKENI. The CDR3 is 11 amino acids. V was pared by 6 bases and J by 3 bases, with 3 bases between.

The V gene is TRBV6-9, the J gene TRBJ1-6, with D tentatively TRBD1 (5 bases). Germline V gives CDR1 MNHGY, CDR2 SVAAGI. The CDR3 contains 14 residues. Deletions cut 4 bases from V and 5 bases from J, with 9 bases between. The DNA of the CDR3 is TGTGCCAGCAGTTCTGGGGCCAATAATTCACCCCTCCACTTT. Translation gives CASSSGANNSPLHF.

The rearrangement uses TRBV5-1 and TRBJ2-3, with D unclear. The length of the CDR3 is 14 residues. The germline gives CDR1 SGHRS, CDR2 YFSETQ. Trimming removed 1 base at V and 4 bases at J, with 10 bases between. This CDR3 is CASSLPSEADTQYF. CDR3 sequence (DNA): TGCGCCAGCAGCTTGCCCAGTGAGGCAGATACGCAGTATTTT. The whole variable domain, filled in from reference TRBV5-1 and TRBJ2-3, reads KAGVTQTPRYLIKTRGQQVTLSCSPISGHRSVSWYQQTPGQGLQFLFEYFSETQRNKGNFPGRFSGRQFSNSRSEMNVSTLELGDSALYLCASSLPSEADTQYFGPGTRLTVL.

The chain couples TRBV24-1 to TRBJ2-1, with D possibly matching TRBD2 (5 bases). This CDR3 comprises 14 residues. The V gene's germline CDR1 is KGHDR and CDR2 SFDVKD. V was pared by 9 bases and J by 2 bases, with 13 bases between. The CDR3 here is CATSISDPYNEQFF. As DNA, the CDR3 is TGTGCCACCTCAATTAGCGATCCCTACAATGAGCAGTTCTTC.